These 20 T cell receptor beta chains were all obtained from the same sample, sequenced in a study of blood T cell repertoires in COVID-19. The method was immunoSEQ multiplex PCR; TCRdb's version includes in-frame clones alone and lacks a portion of them. The sample holds approximately 480,000 clones, about 88% seen once. Material: peripheral blood. These receptors all come from a man younger than 35 with COVID-19, enrolled during active disease.

J is TRBJ2-5 and V is TRBV5-4; D is ambiguous. CDR1 and CDR2 from the germline V gene are SGHNT and YYREEE (reference sequence). Trimming stripped 4 bases from V and 5 bases from J, with 12 bases between. CDR3 length equals 13 residues. The CDR3 region has the DNA TGTGCCAGCAGCGTTAGCCTGCTCGAGACCCAGTACTTC. Translated, it gives CASSVSLLETQYF.

J is TRBJ2-7 and V is TRBV10-1; 8 bases match TRBD1. CDR3 size: 16 residues. V trimming: 11 bases; J trimming: 3 bases; junction bases outside the gene matches: 18. Germline V gene data show CDR1 as WNHNN and CDR2 as SYGVQD (reference sequence). CDR3 DNA: TGCGCCCCCAGGGAGGTTCAGTTAGGGACAGGCTACGAGCAGTACTTC. Its protein is CAPREVQLGTGYEQYF.

This chain connects TRBV11-2 to TRBJ2-7, with 9 bases that match TRBD1. J was trimmed by 1 base and V by 4 bases; bases with no gene match: 8. The germline CDR1 and CDR2 sequences are SGHAT and FQNNGV. The CDR3 length is 16 residues. DNA of the CDR3: TGTGCCAGCAGCTCCACTAGGGACAGGGAGTCCTACGAGCAGTACTTC. Encoded protein: CASSSTRDRESYEQYF.

The gene calls are TRBV5-1 and TRBJ2-7, with 14 bases that match TRBD2. Per germline, CDR1 SGHRS and CDR2 YFSETQ. V gave up 1 base and J gave up 3 bases; unmatched junction bases: 9. The CDR3 has 18 residues. The DNA for the CDR3 is TGCGCCAGCAGCTTGACCCTCGGGACTAGCGGGGGATACTACGAGCAGTACTTC. Translation: CASSLTLGTSGGYYEQYF.

The rearrangement joins TRBV6-6 to TRBJ2-2; D gene unclear. This CDR3 has 13 amino acids. V was cut by 7 bases and J by 3 bases, with 9 bases left in between. Germline lookup yields CDR1 MNHNY and CDR2 SVGAGI (reference sequence). CDR3 sequence reads: CASTGRDTGELFF. CDR3 nucleotide sequence: TGTGCCAGCACAGGTAGAGACACCGGGGAGCTGTTTTTT.

This chain uses TRBV7-2 with TRBJ2-7, with 9 bases identical to TRBD1. Germline lookup yields CDR1 SGHTA and CDR2 FQGNSA. The V and J ends lost 6 bases and 5 bases, in that order; junction bases with no gene match: 11. This CDR3 is 15 amino acids long. The CDR3 DNA sequence: TGTGCCAGCAGTCGGCCGGGACAGGGAACCCACGAGCAGTACTTC. Its protein is CASSRPGQGTHEQYF.

The chain combines TRBV11-2 with TRBJ2-1; 9 bases align to TRBD2. V shed 1 base, J shed 8 bases, and the junction held 9 bases outside the gene matches. This CDR3 region has 16 residues. Germline loops: CDR1 SGHAT, CDR2 FQNNGV. The CDR3 loop is CASSLGQSGRSDEQFF. As DNA, the CDR3 is TGTGCCAGCAGCTTAGGACAGAGCGGGAGGAGCGATGAGCAGTTCTTC.

The V call is TRBV7-9, the J call TRBJ2-3; maybe TRBD1 (6 bases). This CDR3 has 14 residues. Germline values: CDR1 SEHNR, CDR2 FQNEAQ (reference sequence). V was pared by 3 bases and J by 1 base, with 8 bases between. CDR3: CASSLDRGTDTQYF. As DNA, the CDR3 is TGTGCCAGCAGCTTGGACAGAGGCACAGATACGCAGTATTTT.

The sample holds a few counts of this clone. The chain carries TRBV6-5 and TRBJ2-5; a possible D gene is TRBD2 (5 bases). The CDR3 length is 15 residues. Per the germline V gene, CDR1 is MNHEY and CDR2 is SVGAGI. Trimming left V 4 bases short and J 2 bases short, with 14 bases between. CDR3 DNA: TGTGCCAGCAGTTCACCGGGGTGGGGACAAGAGACCCAGTACTTC. It yields the protein CASSSPGWGQETQYF.

In its sample, this clone was seen a few times. CDR3 residues: CASSFFRETGELFF. Written as DNA, the CDR3 is TGTGCCAGCAGCTTCTTCCGGGAGACCGGGGAGCTGTTTTTT. V and J are TRBV7-3 and TRBJ2-2, with D possibly being TRBD2 (6 bases). Trimming shortened V by 3 bases and J by 5 bases, and 10 bases separated the two germline ends. The CDR3 runs 14 residues. CDR1 is SGHTA and CDR2 is FQGTGA in the germline V gene.

J is TRBJ2-1 and V is TRBV7-2; 8 bases map to TRBD2. The CDR3 is 15 residues long. From germline, CDR1 is SGHTA and CDR2 FQGNSA. V lost 6 bases and J lost 2; bases outside the gene matches: 6. The CDR3 loop is CASSPGTSAYNEQFF. For the CDR3, the DNA is TGTGCCAGCAGTCCCGGGACTAGTGCCTACAATGAGCAGTTCTTC.

The V call is TRBV5-1, the J call TRBJ1-2; 8 positions agree with TRBD1. V lost 4 bases to trimming and J lost 3 bases; unmatched junction nucleotides: 5. The CDR3 has 14 amino acids. Germline assignment: CDR1 SGHRS and CDR2 YFSETQ. CDR3 region: CASSLGQGDYGYTF. CDR3 sequence (DNA): TGCGCCAGCAGCCTCGGACAGGGCGACTATGGCTACACCTTC.

This clone was recorded once. The gene calls are TRBV27 and TRBJ1-5; a weak D match, TRBD1 (5 bases). V gave up 1 base and J gave up 2 bases, with 12 bases separating them. The CDR3 runs 16 residues. Germline V gene sequence: CDR1 MNHEY, CDR2 SMNVEV (reference sequence). For the CDR3, the DNA is TGTGCCAGCAGTTTATACATGAAAGGGGGCAATCAGCCCCAGCATTTT. This gives the protein CASSLYMKGGNQPQHF.

Only one count was recorded for this clone. V gene TRBV3-1 (or the pseudogene TRBV3-2) combines with J gene TRBJ2-3; TRBD2 aligns across 14 bases. The length of the CDR3 is 18 residues. CDR1 is LGHDT and CDR2 is YNNKEL in the germline V gene (reference sequence). V lost 4 bases, J lost 5 bases, and 11 bases stayed unmatched. The CDR3 spells CASSRGTGLAGVIDTQYF. The DNA of the CDR3 is TGTGCCAGCAGCCGGGGAACGGGACTAGCGGGAGTTATAGATACGCAGTATTTT.

This clone occurred once. This sequence joins TRBV5-5 and TRBJ2-1, with TRBD2 matching 7 bases. The CDR3 covers 14 residues. V lost 4 bases and J lost 0; bases outside the gene matches: 1. CDR1 is SGHKS, CDR2 YYEKEE, per germline (reference sequence). CDR3 sequence reads: CASSRDYSYNEQFF. CDR3 DNA sequence: TGTGCCAGCAGCCGGGACTACTCCTACAATGAGCAGTTCTTC.

The gene calls are TRBV10-1 and TRBJ2-2; D may be TRBD2 (6 bases). This CDR3 contains 14 residues. Trimming left V 4 bases short and J 7 bases short, with 13 bases between. Looked up from germline, CDR1 is WNHNN and CDR2 is SYGVQD (reference sequence). For the CDR3, the DNA is TGCGCCAGCAGTGCCCGGGGACTTGGCGGGGAGCTGTTTTTT. As protein: CASSARGLGGELFF.

The chain uses TRBV19 and TRBJ2-3, with 8 nucleotides matching TRBD2. The CDR3 is made up of 14 amino acids. Germline CDR1 LNHDA, CDR2 SQIVND (reference sequence). The trim removed 5 bases at V and 6 bases at J, leaving 7 bases unmatched. CDR3 DNA: TGTGCCAGTAGTTCCGGACTAGCAGGGGATACGCAGTATTTT. This sequence encodes CASSSGLAGDTQYF. The whole variable domain, remainder taken from reference TRBV19 and TRBJ2-3, is DGGITQSPKYLFRKEGQNVTLSCEQNLNHDAMYWYRQDPGQGLRLIYYSQIVNDFQKGDIAEGYSVSREKKESFPLTVTSAQKNPTAFYLCASSSGLAGDTQYFGPGTRLTVL.

The chain uses TRBV7-8 and TRBJ1-1, with D tentatively TRBD1 (6 bases). The CDR3 sequence is 13 residues long. V was shortened by 5 bases and J by 6 bases, with 13 bases between the two germline ends. The germline V gene has CDR1 SGHVS and CDR2 FQNEAQ. The CDR3 bases are TGTGCCAGCAGCACCCGACAGGCGCCTGAAGCTTTCTTT. This encodes CASSTRQAPEAFF.

This clone was seen just once. This chain uses TRBV12-3 or TRBV12-4 with TRBJ2-2; D is possibly TRBD2 (5 bases). V shed 4 bases and J shed 7 bases, with 7 bases lying between them. The CDR3 covers 12 residues. The CDR3 DNA is TGTGCCAGCAGTTATAGCGTCGGGGAGCTGTTTTTT. Its protein is CASSYSVGELFF.

Turning to this clone: The sample carries other DNA sequences with the same CDR3. This chain connects TRBV19 to TRBJ2-7; 8 bases are shared with TRBD1. The V gene end was trimmed by 3 bases and the J gene end by 0 bases; junction bases not matched to a gene: 1. CDR3 size: 14 residues. From germline, CDR1 is LNHDA and CDR2 SQIVND (reference sequence). CDR3 bases: TGTGCCAGTAGTATCGGGACAGGCTCCTACGAGCAGTACTTC. Translating gives CASSIGTGSYEQYF.